This T cell receptor (beta chain) was retrieved from a study of blood T cell repertoires in COVID-19. Study background: Sources were T cells, B-cell-depleted T cells, or PBMCs; the material itself was cDNA or gDNA.

In the original analysis: Amplification with reference gene primers provided the estimates of nucleated cell counts. Sequencing used immunoSEQ multiplex PCR; TCRdb keeps in-frame clones, though not all of them. That table supplies the V and J calls and clone size; D and trimming were determined from the DNA. The table includes 150,000 to 200,000 clones, roughly 85% detected once. This clone has more than one count but fewer than ten. Germline V gives CDR1 SNHLY, CDR2 FYNNEI. There are 14 residues in the CDR3. The V end lost 5 bases, the J end lost 0 bases, and 10 bases lay between the germline ends. This receptor was taken from a man aged 55 to 70 with active or convalescent COVID-19. V and J are TRBV2 and TRBJ1-1, with D maybe TRBD1 (6 bases). Source material: peripheral blood. CDR3 in amino acids: CASSFGGLNTEAFF. The CDR3 nucleotides are TGTGCCAGCAGTTTCGGGGGGCTGAACACTGAAGCTTTCTTT.